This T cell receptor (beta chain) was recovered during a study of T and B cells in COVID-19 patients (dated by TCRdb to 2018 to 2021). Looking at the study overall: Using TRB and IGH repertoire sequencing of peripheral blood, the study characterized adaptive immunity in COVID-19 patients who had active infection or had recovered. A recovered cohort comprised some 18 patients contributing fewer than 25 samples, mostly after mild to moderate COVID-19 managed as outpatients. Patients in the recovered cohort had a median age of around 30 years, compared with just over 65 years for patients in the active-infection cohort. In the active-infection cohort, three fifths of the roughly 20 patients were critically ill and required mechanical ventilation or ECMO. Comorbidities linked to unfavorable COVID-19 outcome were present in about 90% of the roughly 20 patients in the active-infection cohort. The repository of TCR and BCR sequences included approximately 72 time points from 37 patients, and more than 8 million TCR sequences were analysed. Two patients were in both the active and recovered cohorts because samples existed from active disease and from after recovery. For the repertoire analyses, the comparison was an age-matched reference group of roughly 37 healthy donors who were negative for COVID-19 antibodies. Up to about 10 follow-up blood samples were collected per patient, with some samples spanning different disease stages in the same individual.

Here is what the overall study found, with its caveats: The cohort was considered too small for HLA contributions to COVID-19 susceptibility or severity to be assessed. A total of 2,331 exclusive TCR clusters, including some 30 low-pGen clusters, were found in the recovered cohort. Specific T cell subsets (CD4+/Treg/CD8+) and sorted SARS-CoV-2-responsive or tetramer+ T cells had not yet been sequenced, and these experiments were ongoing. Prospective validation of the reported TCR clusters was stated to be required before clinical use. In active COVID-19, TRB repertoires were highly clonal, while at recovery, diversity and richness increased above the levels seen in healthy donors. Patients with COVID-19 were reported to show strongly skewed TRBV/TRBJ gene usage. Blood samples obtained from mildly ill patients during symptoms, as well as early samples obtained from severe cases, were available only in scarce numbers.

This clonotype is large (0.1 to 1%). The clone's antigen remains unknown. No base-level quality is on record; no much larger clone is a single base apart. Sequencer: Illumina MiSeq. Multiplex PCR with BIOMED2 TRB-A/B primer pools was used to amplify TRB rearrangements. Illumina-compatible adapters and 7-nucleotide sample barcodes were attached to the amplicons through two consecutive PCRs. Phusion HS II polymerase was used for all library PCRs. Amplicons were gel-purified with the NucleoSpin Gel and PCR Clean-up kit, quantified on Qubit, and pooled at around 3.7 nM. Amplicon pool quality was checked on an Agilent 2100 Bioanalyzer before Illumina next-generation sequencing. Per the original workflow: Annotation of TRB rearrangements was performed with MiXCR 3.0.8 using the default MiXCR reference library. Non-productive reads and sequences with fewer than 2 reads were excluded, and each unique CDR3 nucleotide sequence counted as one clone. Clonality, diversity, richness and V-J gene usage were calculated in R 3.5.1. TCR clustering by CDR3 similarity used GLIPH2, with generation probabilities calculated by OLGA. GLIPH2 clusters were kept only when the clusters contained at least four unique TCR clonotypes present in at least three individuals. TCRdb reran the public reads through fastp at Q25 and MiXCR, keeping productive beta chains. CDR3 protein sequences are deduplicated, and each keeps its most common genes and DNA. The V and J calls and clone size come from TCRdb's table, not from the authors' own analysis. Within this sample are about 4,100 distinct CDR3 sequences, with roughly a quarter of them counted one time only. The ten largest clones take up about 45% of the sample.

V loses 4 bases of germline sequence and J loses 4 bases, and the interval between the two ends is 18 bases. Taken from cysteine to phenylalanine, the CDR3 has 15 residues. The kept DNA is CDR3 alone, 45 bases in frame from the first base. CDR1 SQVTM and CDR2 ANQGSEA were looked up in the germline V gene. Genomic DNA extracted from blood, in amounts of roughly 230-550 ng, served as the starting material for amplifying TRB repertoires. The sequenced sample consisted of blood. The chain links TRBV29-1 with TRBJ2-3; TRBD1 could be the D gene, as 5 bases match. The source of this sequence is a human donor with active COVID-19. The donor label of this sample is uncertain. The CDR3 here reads CSVVGQGYVADTQYF. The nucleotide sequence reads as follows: TGCAGCGTTGTCGGCCAGGGCTATGTTGCAGATACGCAGTATTTT.